Presented here are 32 T cell receptor beta chains from one specimen sequenced in a study of blood T cell repertoires in COVID-19. The data were produced by immunoSEQ multiplex PCR, yet TCRdb's version contains in-frame clones alone and is incomplete. This sample carries about 360,000 clones, around 84% of them seen once, and the ten largest clones take less than 3.5%. The source material was peripheral blood. These receptors originate from a human donor in a cohort sampled during active COVID-19.

The rearrangement links TRBV11-3 to TRBJ1-3; 7 bases fit TRBD1. The CDR3 covers 17 residues. CDR1 is SGHNT, CDR2 YENEEA, per germline. The trim removed 3 bases at V and 0 bases at J, leaving 8 bases unmatched. CDR3 region: CASSFKQGTSSGNTIYF. CDR3 bases: TGTGCCAGCAGCTTCAAACAGGGGACATCCTCTGGAAACACCATATATTTT.

Worth noting for this clone: Other DNA sequences of this sample code for an identical CDR3. This chain connects TRBV3-1 (or the pseudogene TRBV3-2) to TRBJ2-7, with D possibly TRBD2 on 5 matching bases. The germline gives CDR1 LGHDT, CDR2 YNNKEL (reference sequence). Trimming took 4 bases from V and 3 from J, leaving 10 bases between them. There are 13 residues in the CDR3. The CDR3 sequence is CASSRRGGYEQYF. CDR3 coding DNA: TGTGCCAGCAGCCGCCGAGGAGGCTACGAGCAGTACTTC.

V usage is TRBV6-5 and J usage is TRBJ2-3; 8 positions match TRBD2. CDR3 length: 14 amino acids. The ends lost 8 bases at V and 4 bases at J; junction bases unmatched: 8. Germline V gene sequence: CDR1 MNHEY, CDR2 SVGAGI. The CDR3 region has the DNA TGTGCCAGCTGTCGGGGGGGCCGCCCAGATACGCAGTATTTT. It is translated as CASCRGGRPDTQYF.

This clone was recorded only once. The V and J genes are TRBV6-5 and TRBJ2-3; 11 bases are a match to TRBD2. There are 15 residues in the CDR3. Germline V gene lookup returns CDR1 MNHEY and CDR2 SVGAGI. J was trimmed by 6 bases and V by 4 bases; bases with no gene match: 6. DNA for the CDR3: TGTGCCAGCAGTTCCCCTAGCGGGGGGCGGGATACGCAGTATTTT. Its translation: CASSSPSGGRDTQYF.

The genes are TRBV6-6 and TRBJ2-3; 14 nucleotides agree with TRBD2. J was trimmed by 1 base and V by 5 bases; bases with no gene match: 20. The germline CDR1 and CDR2 sequences are MNHNY and SVGAGI (reference sequence). CDR3 length: 22 amino acids. CDR3 protein: CASSRYPGTSGGPRGGTDTQYF. For the CDR3, the DNA is TGTGCCAGCAGTCGATACCCGGGGACTAGCGGGGGACCGCGGGGAGGCACAGATACGCAGTATTTT.

The chain carries TRBV13 and TRBJ1-4, with D possibly matching TRBD1 (5 bases). The CDR3 runs 12 residues. V shed 1 base and J shed 11 bases, with 8 bases lying between them. Germline CDR1 and CDR2: PRHDT and FYEKMQ (reference sequence). CDR3 sequence: CASSLAQGKLFF. CDR3 nucleotide sequence: TGTGCCAGCAGCTTAGCCCAGGGTAAACTGTTTTTT.

This clone was counted between two and nine times. This chain joins TRBV5-1 and TRBJ2-1; D perhaps matches TRBD2 (6 bases). The ends were cut back, 1 base at V and 4 bases at J, with 6 bases in the middle. The germline V gene encodes CDR1 SGHRS and CDR2 YFSETQ. The CDR3 sequence is 13 residues long. Written as DNA, the CDR3 is TGCGCCAGCAGCTTGCTAGCGTACAATGAGCAGTTCTTC. It yields the protein CASSLLAYNEQFF. Complete variable domain (other parts from reference TRBV5-1 and TRBJ2-1): KAGVTQTPRYLIKTRGQQVTLSCSPISGHRSVSWYQQTPGQGLQFLFEYFSETQRNKGNFPGRFSGRQFSNSRSEMNVSTLELGDSALYLCASSLLAYNEQFFGPGTRLTVL.

This chain connects TRBV18 to TRBJ2-6, with 7 bases matching TRBD1. The CDR3 is 19 amino acids. The junction had 12 bases not matched to a gene; V was cut back by 4 bases and J by 0 bases. Per germline, CDR1 KGHSH and CDR2 LQKENI. The CDR3: CASSLRWDSSSSGANVLTF. In DNA, the CDR3 is TGTGCCAGCTCACTTAGATGGGACAGCTCCTCCTCTGGGGCCAACGTCCTGACTTTC.

V and J are TRBV27 and TRBJ2-7; 11 bases fit TRBD1. The CDR3 totals 15 residues. V gave up 5 bases and J gave up 4 bases; unmatched junction bases: 7. CDR1 is MNHEY and CDR2 is SMNVEV in the germline V gene (reference sequence). The CDR3 protein is CASSTGTGGRYEQYF. For the CDR3, the DNA is TGTGCCAGCAGTACAGGGACAGGGGGTCGGTACGAGCAGTACTTC.

V is TRBV6-1 and J is TRBJ1-2, with 8 bases that match TRBD1. CDR1 is MNHNS and CDR2 is SASEGT in the germline V gene. The CDR3 consists of 14 residues. V was pared by 2 bases and J by 7 bases, with 6 bases of the junction left unmatched. The CDR3 sequence: CASSERAGGSGYTF. CDR3 nucleotides: TGTGCCAGCAGTGAAAGGGCAGGGGGCTCTGGCTACACCTTC.

V gene TRBV4-1 combines with J gene TRBJ2-3, with a possible D match to TRBD1 (6 bases). This CDR3 comprises 17 residues. Trimming removed 1 base from V and 4 bases from J, with 18 bases in between. Germline loops: CDR1 MGHRA, CDR2 YSYEKL. For the CDR3, the DNA is TGCGCCAGCAGCCAAGTGGGGGCAGGGGTAGTCGCAGATACGCAGTATTTT. Protein product: CASSQVGAGVVADTQYF.

The chain has TRBV28 and TRBJ2-3; possibly TRBD1 for D (8 bases). The CDR3 spans 15 residues. Germline values: CDR1 MDHEN, CDR2 SYDVKM. V lost 4 bases and J 10 bases, leaving 21 bases between the germline ends. Here the CDR3 DNA reads TGTGCCAGCAGTTCGTTGGACAGGGCGGGGGTCGCGCAGTATTTT. Translating gives CASSSLDRAGVAQYF.

The sample holds one count of this clone. V gene TRBV11-2 combines with J gene TRBJ2-2, with 9 nucleotides matching TRBD2. CDR1 and CDR2 from the germline V gene are SGHAT and FQNNGV. CDR3 length: 16 amino acids. Unmatched junction bases numbered 7, after V lost 5 bases and J lost 3 bases. The CDR3 loop is CASSRLAGLHTGELFF. DNA for the CDR3: TGTGCCAGCAGCCGCCTAGCGGGACTTCACACCGGGGAGCTGTTTTTT.

The V gene is TRBV3-1 (or the pseudogene TRBV3-2), the J gene TRBJ2-1, with a weak D call TRBD2 (5 bases). The V gene's germline CDR1 is LGHDT and CDR2 YNNKEL (reference sequence). Trimming removed 2 bases at V and 5 bases at J, with 10 bases between. This CDR3 is built from 14 residues. CDR3 residues: CASSQFLRDNEQFF. CDR3 in DNA: TGTGCCAGCAGCCAATTTCTGCGGGACAATGAGCAGTTCTTC.

V and J are TRBV27 and TRBJ2-2, with D possibly being TRBD1 (6 bases). Trimming pared 6 bases from V and 5 bases from J, leaving 22 bases between. In germline, CDR1 is MNHEY, CDR2 SMNVEV (reference sequence). The length of the CDR3 is 17 residues. CDR3 bases: TGTGCCAGCAGACTTCTTAGGGGGAAGGTTAGGACCGGGGAGCTGTTTTTT. Its translation: CASRLLRGKVRTGELFF.

The gene calls are TRBV7-3 and TRBJ2-5, with 9 bases fitting TRBD2. The germline V gene encodes CDR1 SGHTA and CDR2 FQGTGA. The CDR3 extends over 15 amino acids. V dropped 3 bases and J dropped 5; count of bases not matched to a gene: 7. CDR3 amino acids: CASSLSAGGGETQYF. DNA for the CDR3: TGTGCCAGCAGCTTGAGTGCGGGAGGGGGCGAGACCCAGTACTTC.

The rearrangement links TRBV12-5 to TRBJ2-1; 9 bases align to TRBD2. J gave up 1 base and V 6 bases, and 16 bases lay outside the gene matches. The germline gives CDR1 LGHNT, CDR2 FRNRAP. The CDR3 consists of 19 residues. CDR3 nucleotide sequence: TGTGCTAGTGGCTTTCGATCCGCTCTTAGCGGGAGTTCCTACAATGAGCAGTTCTTC. Its translation is CASGFRSALSGSSYNEQFF.

CDR3 coding DNA: TGTGCCACCGGTAGGAACAGGGGGCTGTCCGAGCAGTACTTC. It yields the protein CATGRNRGLSEQYF. V usage is TRBV28 and J usage is TRBJ2-7; 9 positions match TRBD1. Per the germline V gene, CDR1 is MDHEN and CDR2 is SYDVKM. CDR3 size: 14 residues. V gave up 10 bases and J gave up 6 bases; unmatched junction bases: 13.

V is TRBV10-1 and J is TRBJ2-7; D is possibly TRBD2 (9 bases). The CDR3 consists of 17 residues. CDR1 and CDR2 (germline): WNHNN, SYGVQD (reference sequence). Trimming took 5 bases from V and 4 from J, leaving 24 bases between them. CDR3 coding DNA: TGCGCCAGCAGTTTCAGGGGGCGTTGCGGGAGGGGATACGAGCAGTACTTC. This translates into CASSFRGRCGRGYEQYF.

The chain is built from TRBV18 and TRBJ2-3; D ambiguous. Germline lookup yields CDR1 KGHSH and CDR2 LQKENI. The V and J ends lost 3 bases and 0 bases respectively, with 10 bases between them. The CDR3 contains 15 residues. CDR3 DNA sequence: TGTGCCAGCTCACCGTCTTATGCGAGCACAGATACGCAGTATTTT. It yields the protein CASSPSYASTDTQYF.

The sample holds one count of this clone. This chain connects TRBV7-8 to TRBJ2-1; 10 nucleotides line up with TRBD2. J gave up 6 bases and V 1 base, and 6 bases lay outside the gene matches. The germline V gene has CDR1 SGHVS and CDR2 FQNEAQ. The CDR3 covers 16 residues. The CDR3 protein is CASSLGQASGSNEQFF. The CDR3 DNA sequence: TGTGCCAGCAGCTTAGGGCAGGCTAGCGGGAGCAATGAGCAGTTCTTC.

V gene TRBV5-4 combines with J gene TRBJ2-5, with 14 bases that match TRBD2. Trimming removed 2 bases from V and 4 bases from J; junction bases left unmatched: 4. The CDR3 consists of 16 residues. Germline CDR1 and CDR2: SGHNT and YYREEE (reference sequence). In nucleotides, the CDR3 is TGTGCCAGCAGCTTAGGACTAGCGGGAGGAGGAGAGACCCAGTACTTC. As protein: CASSLGLAGGGETQYF. The full variable domain, rest sourced from reference TRBV5-4 and TRBJ2-5, is ETGVTQSPTHLIKTRGQQVTLRCSSQSGHNTVSWYQQALGQGPQFIFQYYREEENGRGNFPPRFSGLQFPNYSSELNVNALELDDSALYLCASSLGLAGGGETQYFGPGTRLLVL.

This chain connects TRBV5-6 to TRBJ2-3, with TRBD2 matching over 11 bases. This CDR3 is 13 amino acids long. Germline lookup yields CDR1 SGHDT and CDR2 YYEEEE. Unmatched junction bases numbered 2, after V lost 5 bases and J lost 6 bases. CDR3 in DNA: TGTGCCAGCAGTCTAGCGGGAGGCGATACGCAGTATTTT. It is translated as CASSLAGGDTQYF.

The chain carries TRBV5-1 and TRBJ2-2; D gene unclear. V lost 7 bases to trimming and J lost 1 base, with 14 bases between them. The CDR3 is 15 residues long. Germline V gives CDR1 SGHRS, CDR2 YFSETQ. CDR3 DNA sequence: TGCGCCAGCCAAGTTTCTGCAGAGAACACCGGGGAGCTGTTTTTT. It encodes CASQVSAENTGELFF.

This chain connects TRBV6-5 to TRBJ1-3; 10 nucleotides agree with TRBD1. Trimming cost V 6 bases and J 3 bases; bases outside gene matches: 5. CDR1 is MNHEY, CDR2 SVGAGI, per germline. This CDR3 region has 15 residues. The CDR3 DNA follows: TGTGCCAGCAGGATGGACAGGGGGAGTGGAAACACCATATATTTT. Translation: CASRMDRGSGNTIYF.

CDR3: CASSPTSGAETQYF. The CDR3 DNA sequence: TGTGCCAGCAGCCCGACTAGCGGTGCGGAGACCCAGTACTTC. The chain combines TRBV3-1 (or the pseudogene TRBV3-2) with TRBJ2-5; TRBD2 matches 9 bases. J lost 5 bases, V lost 4 bases, and 5 bases had no gene match. Germline CDR1 and CDR2: LGHDT and YNNKEL (reference sequence). The CDR3 consists of 14 residues.

This chain joins TRBV4-1 and TRBJ1-2, with a weak D call TRBD1 (6 bases). V shed 4 bases and J shed 4 bases, with 19 bases lying between them. The CDR3 length is 16 residues. CDR1 and CDR2 from the germline V gene are MGHRA and YSYEKL. The CDR3: CASSLPGQSKGYGYTF. DNA of the CDR3: TGCGCCAGCAGCCTACCGGGACAAAGTAAGGGCTATGGCTACACCTTC.

The rearrangement joins TRBV25-1 to TRBJ2-7; 8 bases are shared with TRBD2. Germline loops: CDR1 MGHDK, CDR2 SYGVNS. This CDR3 is built from 14 residues. V trimming: 7 bases; J trimming: 4 bases; junction bases outside the gene matches: 9. CDR3 protein: CASKRGGGRYEQYF. CDR3 nucleotide sequence: TGTGCCAGCAAACGTGGCGGGGGGAGGTACGAGCAGTACTTC.

The V and J genes are TRBV18 and TRBJ1-6; possible D gene TRBD1, 6 bases. The CDR3 has 18 amino acids. Germline V lookup: CDR1 KGHSH, CDR2 LQKENI. Trimming removed 4 bases at V and 3 bases at J, with 19 bases between. The CDR3 reads CASSQEQGASFYNSPLHF. CDR3 DNA: TGTGCCAGCTCACAAGAACAGGGCGCCTCTTTCTATAATTCACCCCTCCACTTT.

This rearrangement joins TRBV9 to TRBJ2-1; 12 bases align to TRBD2. J was trimmed by 9 bases and V by 2 bases; bases with no gene match: 6. The CDR3 sequence is 15 residues long. Germline CDR1 is SGDLS and CDR2 is YYNGEE. The CDR3 spells CASSVSALAGGEQFF. CDR3 DNA: TGTGCCAGCAGCGTTTCTGCACTAGCGGGAGGTGAGCAGTTCTTC.

The rearrangement joins TRBV30 to TRBJ2-3; 7 positions agree with TRBD2. The germline V gene encodes CDR1 GTSNPN and CDR2 SVGIG (reference sequence). This CDR3 region has 13 residues. With V trimmed by 3 bases and J by 1 base, 1 base remained unmatched. The CDR3 protein is CAWRSGGTDTQYF. The DNA of the CDR3 is TGTGCCTGGAGGAGCGGGGGCACAGATACGCAGTATTTT.

The V and J genes are TRBV9 and TRBJ2-5; 8 bases agree with TRBD2. The CDR3 is made up of 16 amino acids. Germline V CDR1 and CDR2: SGDLS, YYNGEE. V lost 0 bases, J lost 5 bases, and 9 bases stayed unmatched. The CDR3: CASSVGEGLVRETQYF. The CDR3 nucleotides read TGTGCCAGCAGCGTAGGGGAGGGACTAGTTAGGGAGACCCAGTACTTC.